The sample holds a few counts of the clone carrying this TCR beta chain. The antigen remains undetermined. Trimming at V came to 5 bases and at J to 3 bases, leaving 6 bases not matched to a gene. CDR1 is SQVTM, CDR2 ANQGSEA, per germline. CDR3 length: 15 amino acids. The entry originates in a study of T-cell reconstitution after alpha-beta-depleted transplantation in children. A library of TCRbeta sequences, prepared with unique molecular identifiers, was generated. A single record per CDR3 protein comes from TCRdb applying MiXCR to the PCR reads. The data hold about 600,000 distinct CDR3 sequences, with 10% to 15% observed a single time. Findings and limits, study-wide: Roughly two months post-transplant, alpha-beta T cells reportedly originated from several hundred graft clones that had expanded. Once a year had passed after transplant, T-cell counts and diversity came mostly from newly produced T cells.

Sequencing was performed on PBMCs, mostly from graft donor cells, taken 360 days after TCRalphabeta/CD19-depleted stem cell transplant. The V and J genes are TRBV29-1 and TRBJ2-2, with 10 positions matching TRBD1. This TCR was sampled from a male patient younger than 18 who had a stem cell transplant for acute myeloid leukemia, so the T cells may come from the graft donor. The CDR3 here is CSVRDRGRDTGELFF. The CDR3 DNA sequence: TGCAGCGTTAGGGACAGGGGAAGGGACACCGGGGAGCTGTTTTTT.